Shown below are 30 T cell receptor beta chains from a single sample sequenced in a study of cytomegalovirus exposure and HLA in healthy donors (TCRdb year 2017). Library preparation employed the immunoSEQ multiplex PCR assay. For the multiplex PCR, a mixture combining 60 forward primers for TCR Vbeta segments and 13 reverse primers for TCR Jbeta segments was used. In its TCRdb copy, this immuneACCESS table keeps in-frame sequences only and misses some clones. Where compared with another copy, unresolved V genes explain less than half of these, and the others have no known cause. The sample profile shows about 200,000 clones; about 88% of them were found once. The ten biggest clones cover around 0.3% of the sample. Sequencing was performed on PBMCs. The receptors originated from a woman under 40 in good health and CMV-seronegative.

The rearrangement joins TRBV29-1 to TRBJ2-3; 10 positions match TRBD1. The junction had 5 bases not matched to a gene; V was cut back by 2 bases and J by 3 bases. The V gene's germline CDR1 is SQVTM and CDR2 ANQGSEA. This CDR3 contains 15 residues. CDR3 sequence (DNA): TGCAGCGTTGAAATAGACAGGGGGCGGACAGATACGCAGTATTTT. This codes for CSVEIDRGRTDTQYF.

As regards this clone: Sequence at one end of the junction differs from germline and may be a read error. The chain has TRBV15 and TRBJ1-2; D not certain. The length of the CDR3 is 13 residues. Germline V gene lookup returns CDR1 LNHNV and CDR2 YYDKDF (reference sequence). The CDR3 DNA reads TGTGCCACCAGCAGTTCTTGGCCCGGGGAACGGCACTTC. Amino acids: CATSSSWPGERHF.

The gene calls are TRBV9 and TRBJ2-1; D is possibly TRBD2 (6 bases). Germline CDR1 and CDR2: SGDLS and YYNGEE. V was shortened by 3 bases and J by 1 base, with 11 bases between the two germline ends. The CDR3 extends over 15 amino acids. Written as DNA, the CDR3 is TGTGCCAGCAGCGCGCGGGACTTATCCTACAATGAGCAGTTCTTC. This codes for CASSARDLSYNEQFF. Drawing the rest from reference TRBV9 and TRBJ2-1, the complete variable domain is DSGVTQTPKHLITATGQRVTLRCSPRSGDLSVYWYQQSLDQGLQFLIQYYNGEERAKGNILERFSAQQFPDLHSELNLSSLELGDSALYFCASSARDLSYNEQFFGPGTRLTVL.

The sample holds one count of this clone. This rearrangement joins TRBV2 to TRBJ2-7; TRBD2 matches at 7 bases. The germline gives CDR1 SNHLY, CDR2 FYNNEI. This CDR3 is built from 13 residues. V gave up 6 bases and J gave up 6 bases; unmatched junction bases: 8. This chain's CDR3 is CASRWEGLGEQYF. The CDR3, as DNA: TGTGCCAGCAGATGGGAGGGCCTGGGCGAGCAGTACTTC.

The rearrangement links TRBV6-6 to TRBJ2-3; 11 bases fit TRBD1. CDR1 is MNHNY, CDR2 SVGAGI, per germline (reference sequence). V lost 6 bases to trimming and J lost 1 base; unmatched junction nucleotides: 0. The CDR3 extends over 14 amino acids. CDR3 loop: CASRDRGRTDTQYF. CDR3 sequence (DNA): TGTGCCAGCAGGGACAGGGGGCGCACAGATACGCAGTATTTT.

The rearrangement links TRBV28 to TRBJ2-6; no definite D call. CDR3 length equals 15 residues. Trimming cost V 10 bases and J 0 bases, with 13 bases left between them. CDR1 is MDHEN, CDR2 SYDVKM, per germline. Here the CDR3 reads CATTTPHSGANVLTF. The CDR3 DNA reads TGTGCCACCACTACTCCGCACTCTGGGGCCAACGTCCTGACTTTC.

The chain recombines TRBV29-1 with TRBJ1-4, with 8 bases aligning to TRBD1. Trimming at V came to 7 bases and at J to 2 bases, leaving 6 bases not matched to a gene. Per germline, CDR1 SQVTM and CDR2 ANQGSEA. The CDR3 has 14 amino acids. This CDR3 reads CSGRQGTTNEKLFF. The CDR3 DNA reads TGCAGCGGAAGACAGGGGACGACTAATGAAAAACTGTTTTTT. The whole variable domain, filled in from reference TRBV29-1 and TRBJ1-4, reads SAVISQKPSRDICQRGTSLTIQCQVDSQVTMMFWYRQQPGQSLTLIATANQGSEATYESGFVIDKFPISRPNLTFSTLTVSNMSPEDSSIYLCSGRQGTTNEKLFFGSGTQLSVL.

The rearrangement uses TRBV11-2 and TRBJ2-5; 7 positions agree with TRBD2. J was trimmed by 7 bases and V by 5 bases; bases with no gene match: 19. CDR1 and CDR2 (germline): SGHAT, FQNNGV. CDR3 length: 17 residues. The DNA for the CDR3 is TGTGCCAGCAGCCCACGTCCGTCGACTAGCCCGGGGTGGACCCAGTACTTC. Protein: CASSPRPSTSPGWTQYF.

This chain uses TRBV14 with TRBJ2-2; maybe TRBD1 (6 bases). V was cut by 4 bases and J by 5 bases, with 11 bases left in between. This CDR3 has 14 residues. The germline CDR1 and CDR2 sequences are SGHDN and FVKESK. The chain's CDR3 is CASSRNRETGELFF. In DNA form, the CDR3 reads TGTGCCAGCAGCCGGAACAGGGAAACCGGGGAGCTGTTTTTT.

V usage is TRBV6-1 and J usage is TRBJ1-1, with D perhaps TRBD1 (6 bases). V was pared by 9 bases and J by 6 bases, with 11 bases between. The germline CDR1 and CDR2 sequences are MNHNS and SASEGT. CDR3 length equals 11 residues. Here the CDR3 reads CASGRQAEAFF. The CDR3, as DNA: TGTGCCAGTGGGCGACAGGCTGAAGCTTTCTTT.

This clone was detected once. The chain is built from TRBV10-3 and TRBJ1-5; no definite D call. CDR3 length equals 17 residues. V was pared by 0 bases and J by 3 bases, with 15 bases between. The germline V gene encodes CDR1 ENHRY and CDR2 SYGVKD. CDR3 loop: CAISESWARENNQPQHF. The CDR3, as DNA: TGTGCCATCAGTGAGTCGTGGGCGCGGGAGAACAATCAGCCCCAGCATTTT.

The chain joins TRBV6-1 to TRBJ1-4; weak D call: TRBD1 (6 bases). CDR1 is MNHNS, CDR2 SASEGT, per germline. The CDR3 totals 16 residues. Trimming shortened V by 1 base and J by 10 bases, and 19 bases separated the two germline ends. Here the CDR3 reads CASSEVRTEIGGKLFF. CDR3 nucleotides: TGTGCCAGCAGTGAAGTTAGGACAGAAATAGGAGGAAAACTGTTTTTT.

The V call is TRBV29-1, the J call TRBJ2-1; 7 positions match TRBD2. Germline lookup yields CDR1 SQVTM and CDR2 ANQGSEA. The CDR3 spans 13 residues. The V gene end was trimmed by 7 bases and the J gene end by 6 bases; junction bases not matched to a gene: 9. CDR3: CSADVVAGNEQFF. As DNA, the CDR3 is TGCAGCGCCGACGTCGTAGCGGGCAATGAGCAGTTCTTC.

The V gene is TRBV11-3, the J gene TRBJ1-3; D gene unclear. This CDR3 contains 16 residues. CDR1 SGHNT and CDR2 YENEEA come from the germline V gene. Trimming removed 0 bases at V and 0 bases at J, with 9 bases between. The CDR3 coding sequence is TGTGCCAGCAGCTTAGAGACTAACCACTCTGGAAACACCATATATTTT. Translation: CASSLETNHSGNTIYF.

The rearrangement joins TRBV28 to TRBJ2-7; TRBD1 matches 10 bases. The CDR3 totals 18 residues. Unmatched junction bases numbered 18, after V lost 8 bases and J lost 2 bases. Germline loops: CDR1 MDHEN, CDR2 SYDVKM. Here the CDR3 DNA reads TGTGCCAGCTCCCGGGACAGGGGTTTTGAAGACAAACCCTACGAGCAGTACTTC. Translated: CASSRDRGFEDKPYEQYF.

The CDR3 bases are TGTGCCAGCAGTGAAGCCTCGTTCGTAGCGGGAGGGTACGAGCAGTACTTC. Its protein product is CASSEASFVAGGYEQYF. V is TRBV6-1 and J is TRBJ2-7; TRBD2 aligns across 11 bases. CDR3 length equals 17 residues. V shed 0 bases and J 4 bases; nucleotides not matched to a gene: 8. Germline V gives CDR1 MNHNS, CDR2 SASEGT.

The chain employs TRBV7-8 and TRBJ2-3, with TRBD2 matching over 10 bases. The V segment lost 4 bases and the J segment 3 bases; nucleotides outside the gene matches: 16. The CDR3 length is 19 residues. CDR1 SGHVS and CDR2 FQNEAQ come from the germline V gene. CDR3 residues: CASSSTNSGRSVVTDTQYF. DNA of the CDR3: TGTGCCAGCAGCTCGACAAATAGCGGGAGGTCCGTGGTGACAGATACGCAGTATTTT.

This sequence joins TRBV7-8 and TRBJ2-5, with D perhaps TRBD1 (5 bases). V lost 5 bases to trimming and J lost 5 bases, with 12 bases between them. Germline V gene sequence: CDR1 SGHVS, CDR2 FQNEAQ. This CDR3 has 13 residues. CDR3 DNA sequence: TGTGCCAGCAGCCCGGACAAAACTGAGACCCAGTACTTC. Its protein product is CASSPDKTETQYF.

This chain uses TRBV28 with TRBJ2-2; a weak D match, TRBD1 (6 bases). Trimming pared 1 base from V and 1 base from J, leaving 10 bases between. This CDR3 contains 16 residues. CDR1 and CDR2 from the germline V gene are MDHEN and SYDVKM. This chain's CDR3 is CASSLSRGRNTGELFF. The CDR3 DNA reads TGTGCCAGCAGTTTATCCAGGGGCCGGAACACCGGGGAGCTGTTTTTT.

V gene TRBV5-1 combines with J gene TRBJ2-1, with D maybe TRBD2 (5 bases). Germline V CDR1 and CDR2: SGHRS, YFSETQ. V was pared by 3 bases and J by 2 bases, with 12 bases between. This CDR3 is built from 15 residues. The CDR3 spells CASSYGVPPYNEQFF. The CDR3, as DNA: TGCGCCAGCAGCTACGGGGTCCCCCCCTACAATGAGCAGTTCTTC.

This chain uses TRBV27 with TRBJ2-7; TRBD2 aligns across 7 bases. The germline gives CDR1 MNHEY, CDR2 SMNVEV (reference sequence). This CDR3 is 16 amino acids long. V shed 6 bases and J 4 bases; nucleotides not matched to a gene: 15. Here the CDR3 DNA reads TGTGCCAGCAGCACCGCCGGGGTAGCGGGTTTTTACGAGCAGTACTTC. Its translation is CASSTAGVAGFYEQYF.

On this clone: Its ends do not fully match the called genes, so a read error is possible. V is TRBV7-9 and J is TRBJ2-1, with 15 bases fitting TRBD2. The germline V gene encodes CDR1 SEHNR and CDR2 FQNEAQ (reference sequence). This CDR3 comprises 17 residues. CDR3 sequence: CSSSSRTSGRVYNEQFF. CDR3 in DNA: TGTTCCAGCAGCAGCAGGACTAGCGGGAGGGTTTACAATGAGCAGTTCTTC.

Of note for this clone: The junction differs from germline at one of its ends, possibly a read error. This chain links TRBV30 with TRBJ1-1, with a tentative D call TRBD1 (6 bases). The CDR3 sequence is 17 residues long. Germline CDR1 is GTSNPN and CDR2 is SVGIG (reference sequence). The CDR3 region has the DNA TGTGCCTGGGGTGTACGGGAGGGGGTGGGGATGAACACTGAAGCTTTCTTT. It specifies CAWGVREGVGMNTEAFF.

Concerning this clone: The same CDR3 arises from other DNA sequences in this sample as well. This chain links TRBV5-1 with TRBJ1-1; maybe TRBD1 (6 bases). Germline V gene lookup returns CDR1 SGHRS and CDR2 YFSETQ. With 0 bases removed from V and 0 bases from J, the gap between germline ends came to 9 bases. The CDR3 consists of 15 residues. The CDR3 reads CASSLVGGMNTEAFF. In nucleotides, the CDR3 is TGCGCCAGCAGCTTGGTTGGGGGCATGAACACTGAAGCTTTCTTT.

The genes are TRBV7-9 and TRBJ1-2; D gene uncertain. CDR3 size: 11 residues. Germline CDR1 is SEHNR and CDR2 is FQNEAQ (reference sequence). Trimming shortened V by 5 bases and J by 8 bases, and 9 bases separated the two germline ends. The CDR3 DNA sequence: TGTGCCAGCAGCCAACCTACGGGCTACACCTTC. Its protein is CASSQPTGYTF.

This clone occurred a few times. The rearrangement uses TRBV11-1 and TRBJ2-7; 9 bases line up with TRBD1. V was clipped by 6 bases and J by 7 bases; unmatched bases: 7. In germline, CDR1 is SGHAT, CDR2 FQDESV (reference sequence). There are 13 residues in the CDR3. CDR3 region: CASRLTGGAEQYF. The CDR3, as DNA: TGTGCCAGCAGATTAACAGGGGGCGCGGAGCAGTACTTC.

This clone has more than one count but fewer than ten. The chain recombines TRBV7-9 with TRBJ2-3, with 12 bases identical to TRBD1. This CDR3 is built from 15 residues. Germline loops: CDR1 SEHNR, CDR2 FQNEAQ (reference sequence). J gave up 7 bases and V 5 bases, and 7 bases lay outside the gene matches. The DNA of the CDR3 is TGTGCCAGCAGCCGAAACCGGGACAGGGGGCATACGCAGTATTTT. It specifies CASSRNRDRGHTQYF.

The chain links TRBV7-9 to TRBJ2-7; no firm D call. V was pared by 4 bases and J by 3 bases, with 7 bases between. CDR1 SEHNR and CDR2 FQNEAQ come from the germline V gene (reference sequence). This CDR3 is 12 amino acids long. Here the CDR3 DNA reads TGTGCCAGCAGCTACGCGTACTACGAGCAGTACTTC. It specifies CASSYAYYEQYF.

The gene calls are TRBV11-2 and TRBJ2-3; tentatively, D is TRBD1 (6 bases). The CDR3 is 16 residues long. V was trimmed by 1 base and J by 2 bases, leaving 13 bases between them. In germline, CDR1 is SGHAT, CDR2 FQNNGV. In nucleotides, the CDR3 is TGTGCCAGCAGCTTAGGAATGCAGGGGTACACAGATACGCAGTATTTT. It translates to CASSLGMQGYTDTQYF.

The chain uses TRBV7-2 and TRBJ1-2; D is unresolved. V was trimmed by 5 bases and J by 4 bases, leaving 8 bases between them. There are 12 residues in the CDR3. The germline CDR1 and CDR2 sequences are SGHTA and FQGNSA. CDR3 in DNA: TGTGCCAGCAGCGGGAGCGGCTATGGCTACACCTTC. Its protein is CASSGSGYGYTF.